The next 24 T cell receptor beta chains were all read from a single sample in a study of blood T cell repertoires in COVID-19. Measured with immunoSEQ multiplex PCR; TCRdb has only the in-frame clones, and not every one. The sample yields about 170,000 clones, around 93% seen once. The sample comprised peripheral blood. These receptors all stem from a woman aged 45-65 years with acute or convalescent COVID-19.

This chain uses TRBV28 with TRBJ1-6; TRBD1 agrees at 7 bases. Germline-derived CDR1 and CDR2 are MDHEN and SYDVKM. This CDR3 has 17 residues. Unmatched junction bases numbered 17, after V lost 5 bases and J lost 10 bases. Written as DNA, the CDR3 is TGTGCCAGCAGTCTCACCTACTCGACAGGGCACGGGTCACCCCTCCACTTT. As protein: CASSLTYSTGHGSPLHF.

CDR3 residues: CSVAWGVNEKLFF. CDR3 nucleotides: TGCAGCGTCGCTTGGGGGGTTAATGAAAAACTGTTTTTT. The rearrangement uses TRBV29-1 and TRBJ1-4; D might be TRBD1 (5 bases). CDR3 size: 13 residues. Germline V CDR1 and CDR2: SQVTM, ANQGSEA. V lost 6 bases, J lost 4 bases, and 12 bases lay in between.

J is TRBJ1-6 and V is TRBV5-4; D not resolved. Between the trimmed V and J ends, which lost 2 bases and 5 bases, there was a span of 5 bases. The CDR3 length is 13 residues. The germline gives CDR1 SGHNT, CDR2 YYREEE (reference sequence). The DNA of the CDR3 is TGTGCCAGCAGCTTTCCGGATAATTCACCCCTCCACTTT. It is translated as CASSFPDNSPLHF.

The chain links TRBV5-1 to TRBJ2-7, with 9 bases that match TRBD1. Germline V gene sequence: CDR1 SGHRS, CDR2 YFSETQ. The CDR3 extends over 16 amino acids. The J segment lost 3 bases and the V segment lost 2 bases, leaving 9 bases of the junction unmatched. The CDR3 is CASSLLVGQGLYEQYF. The CDR3 nucleotides read TGCGCCAGCAGCTTATTAGTAGGACAGGGGCTCTACGAGCAGTACTTC.

The rearrangement links TRBV2 to TRBJ1-2, with a weak D call TRBD1 (6 bases). This CDR3 has 15 residues. In germline, CDR1 is SNHLY, CDR2 FYNNEI. Between the trimmed V and J ends, which lost 5 bases and 4 bases, there was a span of 17 bases. The CDR3 reads CASSYRQVSSYGYTF. CDR3 coding DNA: TGTGCCAGCAGTTACCGACAGGTTTCCTCCTATGGCTACACCTTC.

This chain uses TRBV28 with TRBJ1-2; D is uncertain. Trimming removed 8 bases from V and 4 bases from J, with 8 bases in between. The germline V gene has CDR1 MDHEN and CDR2 SYDVKM. This CDR3 contains 11 residues. CDR3 DNA: TGTGCCAGCGCTCGGGGCTATGGCTACACCTTC. Protein product: CASARGYGYTF.

The chain links TRBV7-2 to TRBJ2-1, with D perhaps TRBD1 (5 bases). The CDR3 runs to 15 residues. V lost 5 bases, J lost 3 bases, and 14 bases lay in between. From germline, CDR1 is SGHTA and CDR2 FQGNSA. The CDR3 is CASSATGTLYNEQFF. Here the CDR3 DNA reads TGTGCCAGCAGCGCCACAGGAACACTCTACAATGAGCAGTTCTTC. The whole variable domain, filled in from reference TRBV7-2 and TRBJ2-1, reads GAGVSQSPSNKVTEKGKDVELRCDPISGHTALYWYRQSLGQGLEFLIYFQGNSAPDKSGLPSDRFSAERTGGSVSTLTIQRTQQEDSAVYLCASSATGTLYNEQFFGPGTRLTVL.

This clone was detected only once. The rearrangement uses TRBV7-3 and TRBJ2-3; perhaps TRBD1 as D (5 bases). Germline-derived CDR1 and CDR2 are SGHTA and FQGTGA. CDR3 length: 15 amino acids. With 3 bases removed from V and 0 bases from J, the gap between germline ends came to 10 bases. The CDR3 nucleotides read TGTGCCAGCAGCTTGACAGCCACTAGCACAGATACGCAGTATTTT. Protein: CASSLTATSTDTQYF.

Only one count was recorded for this clone. This chain joins TRBV10-3 and TRBJ2-5; no definite D call. In germline, CDR1 is ENHRY, CDR2 SYGVKD. Trimming left V 7 bases short and J 5 bases short, with 17 bases between. The CDR3 covers 14 residues. Written as DNA, the CDR3 is TGTGCCATCAAGCGCGGCGGAAGTATGGAGACCCAGTACTTC. Translation gives CAIKRGGSMETQYF.

The rearrangement links TRBV2 to TRBJ1-6; the match to TRBD1 covers 8 bases. Germline V lookup: CDR1 SNHLY, CDR2 FYNNEI. V lost 4 bases to trimming and J lost 7 bases; unmatched junction nucleotides: 3. This CDR3 is 14 amino acids long. CDR3 sequence (DNA): TGTGCCAGCAGTGTTACAGGGGGGAATTCACCCCTCCACTTT. Translated, it gives CASSVTGGNSPLHF.

The J gene is TRBJ1-2, the V gene TRBV6-5; D not resolved. The germline gives CDR1 MNHEY, CDR2 SVGAGI. CDR3 length: 14 amino acids. The germline V and J ends were trimmed by 7 bases and 4 bases, with 16 bases remaining between them. The CDR3 region is CASTPAATGYGYTF. As DNA, the CDR3 is TGTGCCAGCACCCCGGCCGCCACGGGCTATGGCTACACCTTC.

The chain combines TRBV19 with TRBJ1-4; no definite D call. The CDR3 contains 15 residues. Trimming removed 6 bases from V and 8 bases from J, with 19 bases in between. Germline CDR1 and CDR2: LNHDA and SQIVND (reference sequence). CDR3 protein: CASRQRPSSQEKLFF. For the CDR3, the DNA is TGTGCCAGTAGACAGAGACCCTCCTCCCAGGAAAAACTGTTTTTT. The variable domain in full, completed from reference TRBV19 and TRBJ1-4, reads DGGITQSPKYLFRKEGQNVTLSCEQNLNHDAMYWYRQDPGQGLRLIYYSQIVNDFQKGDIAEGYSVSREKKESFPLTVTSAQKNPTAFYLCASRQRPSSQEKLFFGSGTQLSVL.

The V gene is TRBV5-4, the J gene TRBJ1-2, with 10 bases identical to TRBD1. V dropped 5 bases and J dropped 8; count of bases not matched to a gene: 21. The CDR3 has 18 amino acids. Germline CDR1 reads SGHNT; CDR2 reads YYREEE (reference sequence). For the CDR3, the DNA is TGTGCCAGCAGGGATCCCGGGGACAGGGGATTTGAGACGTTGGGCTACACCTTC. Translating it yields CASRDPGDRGFETLGYTF.

V usage is TRBV25-1 and J usage is TRBJ1-4, with D hard to call. The V and J ends lost 7 bases and 8 bases respectively, with 14 bases between them. Germline V lookup: CDR1 MGHDK, CDR2 SYGVNS. The length of the CDR3 is 13 residues. CDR3 in amino acids: CASKEGLGEKLFF. CDR3 DNA: TGTGCCAGCAAGGAAGGACTGGGAGAAAAACTGTTTTTT.

The rearrangement uses TRBV19 and TRBJ2-4; 8 positions agree with TRBD1. CDR1 LNHDA and CDR2 SQIVND come from the germline V gene (reference sequence). This CDR3 region has 13 residues. V trimming: 7 bases; J trimming: 8 bases; junction bases outside the gene matches: 7. Here the CDR3 reads CASTYRGEDIQYF. CDR3 DNA: TGTGCCAGTACCTACAGGGGGGAGGACATTCAGTACTTC.

V gene TRBV18 combines with J gene TRBJ1-1, with no clear D. The V gene's germline CDR1 is KGHSH and CDR2 LQKENI. V was clipped by 6 bases and J by 0 bases, with 11 bases between them. The CDR3 loop spans 14 amino acids. CDR3 DNA sequence: TGTGCCAGCTCGCCGACTGAATTGAACACTGAAGCTTTCTTT. This encodes CASSPTELNTEAFF.

The chain employs TRBV25-1 and TRBJ2-3, with TRBD1 as a possible D gene (6 bases). The CDR3 runs 16 residues. V lost 0 bases, J lost 2 bases, and 12 bases lay in between. Germline loops: CDR1 MGHDK, CDR2 SYGVNS. The CDR3 sequence: CASSEYGDTPTDTQYF. CDR3 DNA: TGTGCCAGCAGTGAATATGGGGACACCCCCACAGATACGCAGTATTTT.

In its sample, this clone was seen a few times. The rearrangement joins TRBV19 to TRBJ1-1; TRBD1 is a possible D gene (6 bases). Germline loops: CDR1 LNHDA, CDR2 SQIVND (reference sequence). V gave up 3 bases and J gave up 5 bases, with 28 bases separating them. The CDR3 is made up of 19 amino acids. The CDR3 here is CASSILPLGALAFRTEAFF. As DNA, the CDR3 is TGTGCCAGTAGTATTCTTCCCTTGGGGGCGTTGGCCTTCCGGACTGAAGCTTTCTTT.

CDR3 coding DNA: TGTGCCAGCAGTTACTCGAGCGACACTGAAGCTTTCTTT. Residues: CASSYSSDTEAFF. This rearrangement joins TRBV6-5 to TRBJ1-1, with D unresolved. V was pared by 0 bases and J by 3 bases, with 5 bases between. Germline V gene data show CDR1 as MNHEY and CDR2 as SVGAGI. The CDR3 has 13 residues.

The V and J genes are TRBV10-3 and TRBJ2-5; 7 nucleotides agree with TRBD1. J gave up 3 bases and V 0 bases, and 1 base lay outside the gene matches. Per the germline V gene, CDR1 is ENHRY and CDR2 is SYGVKD. CDR3 length: 14 amino acids. CDR3 sequence: CAISESTGEETQYF. CDR3 nucleotides: TGTGCCATCAGTGAGTCCACAGGGGAAGAGACCCAGTACTTC.

CDR3 sequence: CAISKDRGPGNTIYF. DNA for the CDR3: TGTGCCATCAGTAAAGACAGGGGGCCGGGAAACACCATATATTTT. V is TRBV10-3 and J is TRBJ1-3, with TRBD1 matching 10 bases. Germline trimming cut 5 bases from V and 4 bases from J; bases unmatched to any gene: 5. CDR1 is ENHRY, CDR2 SYGVKD, per germline. This CDR3 comprises 15 residues.

The CDR3 DNA follows: TGTGCCAGCAGCCGCCGCGTGCTCCGTCTGAGGCGCGAGCAGTACTTC. Residues: CASSRRVLRLRREQYF. The chain is built from TRBV3-1 (or the pseudogene TRBV3-2) and TRBJ2-7; D not certain. Germline V gene data show CDR1 as LGHDT and CDR2 as YNNKEL (reference sequence). Trimming pared 4 bases from V and 6 bases from J, leaving 22 bases between. CDR3 size: 16 residues.

The chain couples TRBV29-1 to TRBJ1-2, with TRBD1 matching 8 bases. V shed 7 bases, J shed 4 bases, and the junction held 8 bases outside the gene matches. This CDR3 is built from 13 residues. Germline loops: CDR1 SQVTM, CDR2 ANQGSEA. The DNA for the CDR3 is TGCAGCGCCTCCGGGACAGGTTTCTATGGCTACACCTTC. Protein: CSASGTGFYGYTF.

V gene TRBV2 combines with J gene TRBJ1-5, with unresolved D. CDR3 length equals 13 residues. Germline assignment: CDR1 SNHLY and CDR2 FYNNEI. Trimming took 7 bases from V and 5 from J, leaving 12 bases between them. In nucleotides, the CDR3 is TGTGCCAGCATGAGAGGTTGGGATCAGCCCCAGCATTTT. Translation gives CASMRGWDQPQHF.